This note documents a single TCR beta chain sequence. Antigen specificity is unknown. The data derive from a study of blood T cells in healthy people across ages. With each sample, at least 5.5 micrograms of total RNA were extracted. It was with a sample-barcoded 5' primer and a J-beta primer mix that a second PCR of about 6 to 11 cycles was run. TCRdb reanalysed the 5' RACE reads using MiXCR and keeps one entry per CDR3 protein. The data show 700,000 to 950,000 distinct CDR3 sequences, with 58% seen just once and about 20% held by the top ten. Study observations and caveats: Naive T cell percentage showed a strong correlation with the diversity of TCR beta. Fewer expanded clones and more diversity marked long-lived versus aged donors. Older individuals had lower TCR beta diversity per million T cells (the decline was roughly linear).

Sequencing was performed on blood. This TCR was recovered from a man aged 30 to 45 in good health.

CDR3 loop: CSARGVGMGGKLFF. In DNA form, the CDR3 reads TGCAGTGCTAGGGGAGTTGGAATGGGAGGAAAACTGTTTTTT. The chain is built from TRBV20-1 and TRBJ1-4; no clear D. V lost 3 bases, J lost 10 bases, and 18 bases lay in between. Germline CDR1 is DFQATT and CDR2 is SNEGSKA (reference sequence). The CDR3 is made up of 14 amino acids.